This TCR beta chain comes out of a study of T cells in women clearing cervical HPV infection. Profiled with immunoSEQ multiplex PCR; TCRdb holds only in-frame clones, not every one. In all, the sample yields tens of thousands of clones. A word on this clone: The read gets to within 3 residues of the CDR3 end, and the germline J gene fills in the rest.

Per the germline V gene, CDR1 is MGHDK and CDR2 is SYGVNS. The length of the CDR3 is 11 residues. The chain joins TRBV25-1 to TRBJ1-2; D not resolved. The TCR comes from a woman between 18 and 70 years old with a cervical HPV16 infection that either progressed to CIN3+ or cleared (not recorded which). Sequences were obtained from blood buffy coat. Partial CDR3 DNA: TGTGCCAGCAGTGAAAGAGGTGTC. Its protein product is CASSERGV. The CDR3, in full, reads CASSERGVYTF.